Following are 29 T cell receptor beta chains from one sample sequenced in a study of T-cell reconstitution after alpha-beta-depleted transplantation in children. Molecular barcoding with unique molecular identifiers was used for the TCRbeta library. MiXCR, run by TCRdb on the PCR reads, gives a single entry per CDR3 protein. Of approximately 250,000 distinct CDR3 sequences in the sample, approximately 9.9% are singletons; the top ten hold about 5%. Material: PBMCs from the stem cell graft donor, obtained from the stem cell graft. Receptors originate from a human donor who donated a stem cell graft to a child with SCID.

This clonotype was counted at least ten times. DNA for the CDR3: TGTGCCAGCAGTTTAGCGGGGGGATCACAGGGCGATGAGCAGTTCTTC. Its protein is CASSLAGGSQGDEQFF. The chain couples TRBV12-3 or TRBV12-4 to TRBJ2-1, with D perhaps matching TRBD1 or TRBD2 (6 bases each). The CDR3 contains 16 residues. Trimming took 0 bases from V and 8 from J, leaving 17 bases between them.

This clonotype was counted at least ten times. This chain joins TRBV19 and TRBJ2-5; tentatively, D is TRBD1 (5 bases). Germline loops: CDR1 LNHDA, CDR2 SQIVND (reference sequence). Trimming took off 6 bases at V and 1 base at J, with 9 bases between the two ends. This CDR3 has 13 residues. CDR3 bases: TGTGCCAGTAGCAGGGCCTTCCAAGAGACCCAGTACTTC. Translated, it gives CASSRAFQETQYF. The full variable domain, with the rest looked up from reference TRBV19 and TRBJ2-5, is DGGITQSPKYLFRKEGQNVTLSCEQNLNHDAMYWYRQDPGQGLRLIYYSQIVNDFQKGDIAEGYSVSREKKESFPLTVTSAQKNPTAFYLCASSRAFQETQYFGPGTRLLVL.

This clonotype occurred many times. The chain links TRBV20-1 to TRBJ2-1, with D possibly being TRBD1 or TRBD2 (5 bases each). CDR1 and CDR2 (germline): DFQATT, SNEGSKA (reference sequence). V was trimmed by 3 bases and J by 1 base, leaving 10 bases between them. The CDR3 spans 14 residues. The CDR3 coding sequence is TGCAGTGCTAGTACGGGGCTATCCTACAATGAGCAGTTCTTC. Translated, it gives CSASTGLSYNEQFF.

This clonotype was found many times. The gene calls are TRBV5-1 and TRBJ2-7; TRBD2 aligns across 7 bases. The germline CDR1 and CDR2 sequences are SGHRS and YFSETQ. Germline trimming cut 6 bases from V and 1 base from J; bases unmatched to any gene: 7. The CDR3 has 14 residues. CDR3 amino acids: CASTGAGESYEQYF. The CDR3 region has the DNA TGCGCCAGCACCGGGGCGGGGGAATCCTACGAGCAGTACTTC.

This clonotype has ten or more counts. The CDR3: CASSQDGTRRGTEAFF. DNA of the CDR3: TGCGCCAGCAGCCAAGATGGTACCCGGAGGGGCACTGAAGCTTTCTTT. V gene TRBV4-1 combines with J gene TRBJ1-1; D may be TRBD1 (5 bases). The germline CDR1 and CDR2 sequences are MGHRA and YSYEKL. The CDR3 runs to 16 residues. V lost 0 bases and J 4 bases, leaving 15 bases between the germline ends.

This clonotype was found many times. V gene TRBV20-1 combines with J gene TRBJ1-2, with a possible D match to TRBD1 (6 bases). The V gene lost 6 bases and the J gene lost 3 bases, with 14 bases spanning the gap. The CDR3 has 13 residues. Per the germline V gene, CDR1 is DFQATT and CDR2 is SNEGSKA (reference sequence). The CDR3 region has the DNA TGCAGTGCCACCCCCCCAGGGGACTATGGCTACACCTTC. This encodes CSATPPGDYGYTF.

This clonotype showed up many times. In DNA form, the CDR3 reads TGCGCCAGCTGTAAAAGGGTATCAGATACGCAGTATTTT. Residues: CASCKRVSDTQYF. This chain uses TRBV5-1 with TRBJ2-3, with no clear D. Germline CDR1 SGHRS, CDR2 YFSETQ. V was trimmed by 7 bases and J by 4 bases, leaving 13 bases between them. CDR3 length equals 13 residues.

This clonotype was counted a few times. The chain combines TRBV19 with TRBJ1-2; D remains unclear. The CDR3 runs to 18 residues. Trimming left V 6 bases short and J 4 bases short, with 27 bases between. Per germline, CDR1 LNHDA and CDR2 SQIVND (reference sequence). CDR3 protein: CASRTNFDGPLAGYGYTF. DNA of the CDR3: TGTGCCAGTAGGACGAATTTTGATGGGCCCTTAGCGGGCTATGGCTACACCTTC.

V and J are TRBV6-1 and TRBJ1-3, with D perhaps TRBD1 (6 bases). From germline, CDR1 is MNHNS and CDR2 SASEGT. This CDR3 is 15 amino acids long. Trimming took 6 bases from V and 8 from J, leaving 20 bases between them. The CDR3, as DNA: TGTGCCAGCAGACGCATATACAGGGAGGGAGACACCATATATTTT. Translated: CASRRIYREGDTIYF.

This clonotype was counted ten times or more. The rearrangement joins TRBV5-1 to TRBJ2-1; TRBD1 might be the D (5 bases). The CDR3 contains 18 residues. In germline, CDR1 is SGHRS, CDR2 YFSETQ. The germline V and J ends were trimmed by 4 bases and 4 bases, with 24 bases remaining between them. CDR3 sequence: CASSRRRASGNSYNEQFF. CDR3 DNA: TGCGCCAGCAGCCGGAGACGGGCCTCAGGGAACTCTTACAATGAGCAGTTCTTC.

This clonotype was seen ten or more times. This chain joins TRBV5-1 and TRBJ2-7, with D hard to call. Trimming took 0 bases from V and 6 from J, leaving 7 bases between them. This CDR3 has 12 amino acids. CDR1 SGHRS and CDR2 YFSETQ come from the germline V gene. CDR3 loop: CASSLGNLEQYF. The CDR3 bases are TGCGCCAGCAGCTTGGGTAACCTCGAGCAGTACTTC. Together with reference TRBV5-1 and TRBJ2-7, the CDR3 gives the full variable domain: KAGVTQTPRYLIKTRGQQVTLSCSPISGHRSVSWYQQTPGQGLQFLFEYFSETQRNKGNFPGRFSGRQFSNSRSEMNVSTLELGDSALYLCASSLGNLEQYFGPGTRLTVT.

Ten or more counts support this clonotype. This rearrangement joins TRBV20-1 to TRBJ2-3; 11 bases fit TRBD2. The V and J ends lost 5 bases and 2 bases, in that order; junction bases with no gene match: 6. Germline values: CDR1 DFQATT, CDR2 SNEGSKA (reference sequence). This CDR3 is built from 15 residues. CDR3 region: CSAGKTSGDTDTQYF. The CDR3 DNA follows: TGCAGTGCTGGGAAGACTAGCGGGGACACAGATACGCAGTATTTT.

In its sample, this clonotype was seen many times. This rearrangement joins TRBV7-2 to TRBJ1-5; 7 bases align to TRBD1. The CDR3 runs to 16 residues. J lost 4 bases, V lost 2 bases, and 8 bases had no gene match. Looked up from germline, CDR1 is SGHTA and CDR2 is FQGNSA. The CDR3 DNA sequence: TGTGCCAGCAGCTTAAACCGGGACAGCCTTAATCAGCCCCAGCATTTT. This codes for CASSLNRDSLNQPQHF.

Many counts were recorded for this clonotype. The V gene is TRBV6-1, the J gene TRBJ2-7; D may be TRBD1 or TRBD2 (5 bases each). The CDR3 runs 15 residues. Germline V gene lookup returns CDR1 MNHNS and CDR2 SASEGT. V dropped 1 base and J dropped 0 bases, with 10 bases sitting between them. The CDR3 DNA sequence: TGTGCCAGCAGTGAAGGAGCAGGGAGCTCCTACGAGCAGTACTTC. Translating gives CASSEGAGSSYEQYF.

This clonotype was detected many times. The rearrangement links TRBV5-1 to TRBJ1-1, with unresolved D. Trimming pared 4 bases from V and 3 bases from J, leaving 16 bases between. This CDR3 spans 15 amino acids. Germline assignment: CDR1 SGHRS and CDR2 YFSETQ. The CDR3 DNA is TGCGCCAGCAGCCTATGGCCTATATCGGACACTGAAGCTTTCTTT. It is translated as CASSLWPISDTEAFF.

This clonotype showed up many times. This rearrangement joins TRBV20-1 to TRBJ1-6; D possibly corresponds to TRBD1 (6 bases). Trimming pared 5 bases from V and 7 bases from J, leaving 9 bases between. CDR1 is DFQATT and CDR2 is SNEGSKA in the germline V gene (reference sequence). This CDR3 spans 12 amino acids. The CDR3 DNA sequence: TGCAGTGCTGATACAGGGAATTCACCCCTCCACTTT. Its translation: CSADTGNSPLHF.

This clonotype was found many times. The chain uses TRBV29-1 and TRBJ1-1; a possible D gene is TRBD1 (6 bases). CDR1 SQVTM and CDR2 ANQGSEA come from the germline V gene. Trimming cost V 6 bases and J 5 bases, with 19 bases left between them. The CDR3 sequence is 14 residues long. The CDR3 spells CSVKGQTRRTEAFF. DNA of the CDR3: TGCAGCGTCAAAGGACAGACTAGGAGAACTGAAGCTTTCTTT. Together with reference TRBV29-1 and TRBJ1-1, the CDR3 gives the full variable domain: SAVISQKPSRDICQRGTSLTIQCQVDSQVTMMFWYRQQPGQSLTLIATANQGSEATYESGFVIDKFPISRPNLTFSTLTVSNMSPEDSSIYLCSVKGQTRRTEAFFGQGTRLTVV.

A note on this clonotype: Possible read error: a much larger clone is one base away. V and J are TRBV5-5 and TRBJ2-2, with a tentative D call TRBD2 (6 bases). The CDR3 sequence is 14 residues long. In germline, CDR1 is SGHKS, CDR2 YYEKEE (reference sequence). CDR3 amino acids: CASSSRGEGGELLF. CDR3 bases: TGTGCCAGCAGCTCGAGGGGCGAGGGCGGGGAGCTGCTTTTT.

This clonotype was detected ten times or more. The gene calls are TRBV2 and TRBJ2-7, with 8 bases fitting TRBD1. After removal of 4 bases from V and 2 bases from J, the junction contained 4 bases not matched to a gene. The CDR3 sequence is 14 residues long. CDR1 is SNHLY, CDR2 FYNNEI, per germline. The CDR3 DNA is TGTGCCAGCAGTGCTGGGACAGGAGCCTACGAGCAGTACTTC. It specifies CASSAGTGAYEQYF.

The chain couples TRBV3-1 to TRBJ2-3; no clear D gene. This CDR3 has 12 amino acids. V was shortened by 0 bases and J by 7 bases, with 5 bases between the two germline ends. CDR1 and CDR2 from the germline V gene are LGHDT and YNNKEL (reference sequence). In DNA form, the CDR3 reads TGTGCCAGCAGCCAAGATTCCCATACGCAGTATTTT. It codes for CASSQDSHTQYF.

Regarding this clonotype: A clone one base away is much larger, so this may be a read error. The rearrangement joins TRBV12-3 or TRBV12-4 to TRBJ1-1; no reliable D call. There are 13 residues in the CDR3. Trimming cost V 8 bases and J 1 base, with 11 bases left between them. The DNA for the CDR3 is TGTGCCAGCGCCCCGGACGGGAACACTGAAGCTTTCTTT. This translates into CASAPDGNTEAFF.

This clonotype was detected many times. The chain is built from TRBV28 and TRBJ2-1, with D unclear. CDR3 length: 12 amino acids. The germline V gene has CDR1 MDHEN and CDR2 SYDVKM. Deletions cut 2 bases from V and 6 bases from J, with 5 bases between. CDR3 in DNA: TGTGCCAGCAGTTTACGTCCCAATGAGCAGTTCTTC. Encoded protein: CASSLRPNEQFF.

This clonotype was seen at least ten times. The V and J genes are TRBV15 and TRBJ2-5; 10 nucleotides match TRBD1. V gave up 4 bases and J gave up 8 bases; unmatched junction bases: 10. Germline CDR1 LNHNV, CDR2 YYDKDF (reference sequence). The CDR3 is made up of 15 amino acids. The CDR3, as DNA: TGTGCCACCAGCAAAGCGCCGGGACAGGGGATAACCCAGTACTTC. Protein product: CATSKAPGQGITQYF. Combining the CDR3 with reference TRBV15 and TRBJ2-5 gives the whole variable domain DAMVIQNPRYQVTQFGKPVTLSCSQTLNHNVMYWYQQKSSQAPKLLFHYYDKDFNNEADTPDNFQSRRPNTSFCFLDIRSPGLGDTAMYLCATSKAPGQGITQYFGPGTRLLVL.

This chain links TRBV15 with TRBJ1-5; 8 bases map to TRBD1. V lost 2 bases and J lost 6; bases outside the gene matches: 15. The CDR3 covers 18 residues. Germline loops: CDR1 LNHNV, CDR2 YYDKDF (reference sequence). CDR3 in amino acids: CATSRSQGARDFSQPQHF. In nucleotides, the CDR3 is TGTGCCACCAGCAGATCTCAGGGGGCGCGGGATTTCTCTCAGCCCCAGCATTTT.

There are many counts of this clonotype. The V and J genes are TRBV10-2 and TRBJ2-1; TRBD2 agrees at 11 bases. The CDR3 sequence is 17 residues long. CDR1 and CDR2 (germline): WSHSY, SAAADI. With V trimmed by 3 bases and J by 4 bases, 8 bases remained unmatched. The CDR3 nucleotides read TGCGCCAGCAGTGACCTAGCGGGGGGTCTGAATTACAATGAGCAGTTCTTC. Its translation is CASSDLAGGLNYNEQFF.

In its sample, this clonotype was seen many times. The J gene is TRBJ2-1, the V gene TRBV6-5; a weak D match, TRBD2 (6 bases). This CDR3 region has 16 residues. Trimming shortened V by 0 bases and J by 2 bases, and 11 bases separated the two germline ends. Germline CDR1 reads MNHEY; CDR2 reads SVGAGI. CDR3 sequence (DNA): TGTGCCAGCAGTTACTCGCGGGACGGAGCCTACAATGAGCAGTTCTTC. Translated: CASSYSRDGAYNEQFF.

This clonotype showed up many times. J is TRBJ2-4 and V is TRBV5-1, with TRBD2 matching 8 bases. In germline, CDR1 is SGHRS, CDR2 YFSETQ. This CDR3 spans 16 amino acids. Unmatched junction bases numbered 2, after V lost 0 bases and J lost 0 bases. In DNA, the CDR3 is TGCGCCAGCAGCTTGGGCAGCGGGGGAGCCAAAAACATTCAGTACTTC. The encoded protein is CASSLGSGGAKNIQYF.

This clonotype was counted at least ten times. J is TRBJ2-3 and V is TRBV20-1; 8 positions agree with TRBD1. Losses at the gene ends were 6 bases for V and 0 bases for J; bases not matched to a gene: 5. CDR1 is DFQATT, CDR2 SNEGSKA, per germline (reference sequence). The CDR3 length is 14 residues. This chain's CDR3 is CSAVQGDSTDTQYF. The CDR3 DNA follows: TGCAGTGCGGTACAGGGGGATAGCACAGATACGCAGTATTTT.

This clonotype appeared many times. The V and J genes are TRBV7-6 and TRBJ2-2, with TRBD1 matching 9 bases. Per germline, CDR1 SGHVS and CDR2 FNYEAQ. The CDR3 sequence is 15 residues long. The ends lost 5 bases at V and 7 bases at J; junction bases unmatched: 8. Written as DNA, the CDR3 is TGTGCCAGCAGCCAGGGACAGGGAAAAATCGGGGAGCTGTTTTTT. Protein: CASSQGQGKIGELFF.